This is a list of T cell receptor beta chains from one sample in a study of cytomegalovirus exposure and HLA in healthy donors. Measured with immunoSEQ multiplex PCR; TCRdb has only the in-frame clones, and not every one. The sample carries just under 80,000 clones, about 73% recorded once. Sequencing used PBMCs. These receptor sequences come from a man aged 40-49 years in good health and CMV-seronegative. Both conserved end residues are part of each CDR3. Fields, in order: J gene, clone size, V gene, D gene, CDR3 length, CDR3 DNA, CDR3 protein. A D gene is named only where the DNA matches it firmly. Clone size is stated in some rows and not others, as once, few, many or a class when expanded.

>TRBJ2-1|NA|TRBV7-3|TRBD2|14
TGTGCCAGCAGCCCCGGACTAGCAAGGAATGAGCAGTTCTTC
CASSPGLARNEQFF
>TRBJ2-7|NA|TRBV7-8|NA|15
TGTGCCAGCAGCTTAGTTTTTGAGGGTTACTACGAGCAGTACTTC
CASSLVFEGYYEQYF
>TRBJ1-1|NA|TRBV2|NA|10
TGTGCCGACAATAGGGGTGAAGCTTTCTTT
CADNRGEAFF
>TRBJ2-7|NA|TRBV6-6|TRBD2|16
TGTGCCAGCAGCCCCCGTGGGCGGGAGAGCTCCTACGAGCAGTACTTC
CASSPRGRESSYEQYF
>TRBJ1-6|NA|TRBV5-1|TRBD1|13
TGCGCCAGCAGCTGGGACAGTCGTTCACCCCTCCACTTT
CASSWDSRSPLHF
>TRBJ2-7|NA|TRBV5-1|TRBD2|15
TGCGCCAGCAGCTTGGAACCGGGAGGCCTATACGAGCAGTACTTC
CASSLEPGGLYEQYF
>TRBJ2-7|few|TRBV27|TRBD1|14
TGTGCCAGCAGTTTCCGACAGGGAAGTCGCGAGCAGTACTTC
CASSFRQGSREQYF
>TRBJ2-7|NA|TRBV30|NA|12
TGTGCCTGGACCCGTCTCAGGTACGAGCAGTACTTC
CAWTRLRYEQYF
>TRBJ1-3|NA|TRBV18|TRBD1|15
TGTGCCAGCTCCGAGGGACAGGGCGTTGGAAACACCATATATTTT
CASSEGQGVGNTIYF
>TRBJ2-2|NA|TRBV7-6|NA|15
TGTGCCAGCACCCTAAACGGCGGGACCACCGGGGAGCTGTTTTTT
CASTLNGGTTGELFF
>TRBJ1-2|NA|TRBV10-3|NA|12
TGTGCCATCAGTGAGTCCCGACAGGGCTACACCTTC
CAISESRQGYTF
>TRBJ2-5|few|TRBV7-2|NA|13
TGTGCCAGCAGCCCAGGGCGGAAGGAGACCCAGTACTTC
CASSPGRKETQYF
>TRBJ2-2|NA|TRBV10-3|TRBD2|15
TGTGCCATCAGATTTGGAGCGGGAGTCACCGGGGAGCTGTTTTTT
CAIRFGAGVTGELFF
>TRBJ1-2|NA|TRBV19|TRBD1|13
TGTGCCAGTAGTTTGGACAGGGGTTATGGCTACACCTTC
CASSLDRGYGYTF
>TRBJ2-1|NA|TRBV4-2|TRBD1|17
TGTGCCAGCAGCCAAGGTGGGACAGCCGTCTCCTACAATGAGCAGTTCTTC
CASSQGGTAVSYNEQFF
>TRBJ1-1|NA|TRBV9|TRBD1|15
TGTGCCAGCAGCGCATCCGGGACAGCACTCACTGAAGCTTTCTTT
CASSASGTALTEAFF
>TRBJ2-7|NA|TRBV4-3|TRBD2|19
TGCGCCAGCAGCCAAGGTATCAAGTGGCGGGAGGGCCCCTCCTACGAGCAGTACTTC
CASSQGIKWREGPSYEQYF
>TRBJ2-1|NA|TRBV7-9|NA|17
TGTGCCAGCAGCTCCCCGAAGGTGCAGGCTCACTACAATGAGCAGTTCTTC
CASSSPKVQAHYNEQFF
>TRBJ2-2|NA|TRBV30|TRBD2|12
TGTCAGGGACTATTGAACACCGGGGAGCTGTTTTTT
CQGLLNTGELFF
>TRBJ2-2|NA|TRBV28|TRBD1|14
TGTGCCAGCAGTGGGGACAGAAACACCGGGGAGCTGTTTTTT
CASSGDRNTGELFF
>TRBJ2-2|NA|TRBV5-8|TRBD2|16
TGTGCCAGCAGCTTGGCCCTAGCGGTGGGCACCGGGGAGCTGTTTTTT
CASSLALAVGTGELFF
>TRBJ2-2|NA|TRBV6-5|TRBD1|14
TGTGCCAGCACTGAACAGGGGCGGGCCGGGGAGCTGTTTTTT
CASTEQGRAGELFF
>TRBJ2-3|NA|TRBV30|TRBD2|16
TGTGCCTGGGCCGGGACTAGCGGGGTGGGAGCAGATACGCAGTATTTT
CAWAGTSGVGADTQYF
>TRBJ1-1|NA|TRBV6-1|NA|14
TGTGCCAGCACCCCATCAGGGACAAACACTGAAGCTTTCTTT
CASTPSGTNTEAFF
>TRBJ2-7|NA|TRBV10-1|TRBD2|15
TGCGCCAGCAGTGAGTTGGGGACTAGCGGGTTCGAGCAGTACTTC
CASSELGTSGFEQYF
>TRBJ2-1|NA|TRBV29-1|TRBD2|16
TGCAGCGTTGAAGATAAAGCGGGAGCGGGTTACAATGAGCAGTTCTTC
CSVEDKAGAGYNEQFF
>TRBJ2-7|few|TRBV27|TRBD2|16
TGTGCCAGCAGTTTAAGAACGACTAGCGGGAGGCACGAGCAGTACTTC
CASSLRTTSGRHEQYF
>TRBJ2-7|NA|TRBV14|NA|14
TGTGCCAGCAGCCAAGATATGGGGGCGGGCGAGCAGTACTTC
CASSQDMGAGEQYF
>TRBJ2-1|NA|TRBV4-1|TRBD2|17
TGCGCCAGCAGCCAAGATCAAGAACTAGCGCCTTACAATGAGCAGTTCTTC
CASSQDQELAPYNEQFF
>TRBJ2-2|NA|TRBV27|TRBD2|17
TGTGCCAGCAGTCTACTAGCGGGAGAAGGTAACACCGGGGCGCTGTTTTTT
CASSLLAGEGNTGALFF
>TRBJ1-3|few|TRBV21-1|NA|17
TGTGCCAGCAGCAAAGTGAAAGGCAGGGCATCTGGAAACACCATATATTTT
CASSKVKGRASGNTIYF
>TRBJ2-7|NA|TRBV15|TRBD1|16
TGTGCCACCAGAGGCCCCGGGACAGGGGTAGTACGCGAGCAGTACTTC
CATRGPGTGVVREQYF
>TRBJ1-2|NA|TRBV5-4|NA|12
TGTGCCAGCAGCTTACAGGTTGGAGGCTACACCTTC
CASSLQVGGYTF
>TRBJ2-1|NA|TRBV28|TRBD2|16
TGTGCCAGCAGTTCCGGGGGCCTAGCGGGAGGCGGTGAGCAGTTCTTC
CASSSGGLAGGGEQFF
>TRBJ2-7|NA|TRBV7-9|NA|12
TGTGCCAGCAGCCCACAGGCCTACGAGCAGTACTTC
CASSPQAYEQYF
>TRBJ1-5|few|TRBV5-1|TRBD1|15
TGCGCCAGCAGCTTGGACAGGGGTCGGAATCAGCCCCAGCATTTT
CASSLDRGRNQPQHF
>TRBJ2-7|NA|TRBV6-5|NA|12
TGTGCCAGCACTGCGGGGTCCTACGAGCAGTACTTC
CASTAGSYEQYF
>TRBJ2-2|NA|TRBV6-1|NA|13
TGTGCCAGCCTCCCAGGGGACACCGGGGAGCTGTTTTTT
CASLPGDTGELFF
>TRBJ1-5|once|TRBV19|TRBD1|14
TGTGCCAGTAGTCTTACAGGGGCCAATCAGCCCCAGCATTTT
CASSLTGANQPQHF
>TRBJ2-7|once|TRBV28|TRBD1|15
TGTGCCAGCAGTGAACAGGGGAGAGCCACCTACGAGCAGTACTTC
CASSEQGRATYEQYF
>TRBJ2-1|NA|TRBV6-1|TRBD2|18
TGTGCCAGCAGTGAGAGGAGCGGGAGCGAGTATTTATTCAATGAGCAGTTCTTC
CASSERSGSEYLFNEQFF
>TRBJ2-5|few|TRBV9|TRBD1|17
TGTGCCAGCAGCGCCAACAAACCGGGACAGGGACTTGAGACCCAGTACTTC
CASSANKPGQGLETQYF
>TRBJ2-5|once|TRBV2|TRBD1|14
TGTGCCAGCAGTTGGACAGGGGGAGAAGAGACCCAGTACTTC
CASSWTGGEETQYF
>TRBJ2-5|NA|TRBV7-2|NA|11
TGTGCCAGCACGTCAGGTGGGACCCAGTACTTC
CASTSGGTQYF
>TRBJ2-7|few|TRBV6-5|TRBD1|15
TGTGCCAGCAGCCCCGGGACAGGTGAGACCTACGAGCAGTACTTC
CASSPGTGETYEQYF
>TRBJ1-1|NA|TRBV5-6|NA|12
TGTGCCAGCAGCTTTTCGGAGGCTGAAGCTTTCTTT
CASSFSEAEAFF
>TRBJ2-1|NA|TRBV30|TRBD2|13
TGTGCCTGGAGTGTTGCGGGGGGCAGGGATCAGTTCTTC
CAWSVAGGRDQFF
>TRBJ2-1|NA|TRBV4-2|NA|15
TGTGCCAGCAGCGATGACAACCTGCCCCCTAATGAGCAGTTCTTC
CASSDDNLPPNEQFF
>TRBJ2-1|NA|TRBV28|NA|12
TGTGCCAGCAATTCAGGGGTTAATGAGCAGTTCTTC
CASNSGVNEQFF
>TRBJ1-3|once|TRBV5-6|NA|14
TGTGCCAGCAGCCGTTCAGGGGCTGGAAACACCATATATTTT
CASSRSGAGNTIYF
>TRBJ1-2|NA|TRBV6-5|TRBD1|15
TGTGCCAGCAGTTACTCGGGACAGGGGTCGTATGGCTACACCTTC
CASSYSGQGSYGYTF
>TRBJ1-1|once|TRBV29-1|NA|15
TGCAGCGTTGCCACTTTCGGGCAGGGGTGGAGTGAAGCTTTCTTT
CSVATFGQGWSEAFF
>TRBJ2-2|NA|TRBV4-3|TRBD2|18
TGCGCCAGCAGCCAGGACCTTACTAGCGGGACCTACACCGGGGAGCTGTTTTTT
CASSQDLTSGTYTGELFF
>TRBJ2-7|once|TRBV7-9|TRBD1|16
TGTGCCAGCAGCTTAGTATCGACAGGGGGCAGCTACGAGCAGTACTTC
CASSLVSTGGSYEQYF
>TRBJ2-7|NA|TRBV18|NA|14
TGTGCCAGCTCACCGCCTCTGGGAGTCCACGAGCAGTACTTC
CASSPPLGVHEQYF
>TRBJ1-4|once|TRBV7-2|NA|14
TGTGCCAGCAGCTTAAGGGGAGGACCTGAAAAACTGTTTTTT
CASSLRGGPEKLFF
>TRBJ1-1|NA|TRBV19|NA|13
TGTGCCAGTAGCAGACAGGCATTCGCTGAAGCTTTCTTT
CASSRQAFAEAFF